This T cell receptor (beta chain) is from a study of T cells in Graves' hyperthyroidism and ophthalmopathy. General observations from the study: Blood held most thyroid clonotypes expanded above 0.001 frequency. The model identified upcoming ophthalmopathy a median 6.5 months ahead of onset.

This clonotype has at least ten counts. Its cognate antigen is unknown. TCR beta CDR3 region amplification was performed from RNA transcripts. HTBI primers were employed in a first-round RT-PCR of the TCR CDR3. TCRdb recomputed calls from the multiplex PCR reads with MiXCR, one row per CDR3 protein. Of roughly 380,000 distinct CDR3 sequences listed, around 14% are singletons. V was cut by 7 bases and J by 3 bases, with 15 bases left in between. The CDR3 is made up of 14 amino acids. Germline-derived CDR1 and CDR2 are MNHNS and SASEGT. Graves' hyperthyroidism without ophthalmopathy progression within 18 months was termed stable. Exclusions: uncontrolled infection, other autoimmune disease, pregnancy, lactation.

The specimen sequenced was blood. The chain is built from TRBV6-1 and TRBJ1-2; D unclear. The receptor was derived from a woman in her sixties with Graves' hyperthyroidism. CDR3 DNA sequence: TGTGCCAGCACCCAGTGGGCGTTTGACTATGGCTACACCTTC. Protein product: CASTQWAFDYGYTF.